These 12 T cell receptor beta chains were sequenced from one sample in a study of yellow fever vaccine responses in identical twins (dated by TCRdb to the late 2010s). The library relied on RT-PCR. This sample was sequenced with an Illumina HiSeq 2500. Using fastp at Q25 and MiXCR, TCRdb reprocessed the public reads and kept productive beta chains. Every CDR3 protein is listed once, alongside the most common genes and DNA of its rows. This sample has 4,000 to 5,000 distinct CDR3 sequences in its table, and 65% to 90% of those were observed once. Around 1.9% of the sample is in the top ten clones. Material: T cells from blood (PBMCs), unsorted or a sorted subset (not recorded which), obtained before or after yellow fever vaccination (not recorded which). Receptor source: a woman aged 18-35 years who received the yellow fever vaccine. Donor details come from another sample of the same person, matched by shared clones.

In DNA form, the CDR3 reads TGCGCCAGCAGTGGATCCCCGGACCGCAGCGGGTACTACGAGCAGTACTTC. Protein product: CASSGSPDRSGYYEQYF. The rearrangement links TRBV10-1 to TRBJ2-7, with D tentatively TRBD2 (6 bases). The CDR3 consists of 17 residues. The ends were cut back, 4 bases at V and 3 bases at J, with 22 bases in the middle. Germline V gene sequence: CDR1 WNHNN, CDR2 SYGVQD (reference sequence).

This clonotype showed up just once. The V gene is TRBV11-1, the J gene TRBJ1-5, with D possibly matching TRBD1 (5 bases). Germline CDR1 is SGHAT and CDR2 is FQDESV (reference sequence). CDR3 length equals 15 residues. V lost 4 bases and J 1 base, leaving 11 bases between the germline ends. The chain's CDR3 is CASSSDSSSNQPQHF. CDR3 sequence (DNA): TGTGCCAGCAGCTCTGACAGTTCCAGCAATCAGCCCCAGCATTTT.

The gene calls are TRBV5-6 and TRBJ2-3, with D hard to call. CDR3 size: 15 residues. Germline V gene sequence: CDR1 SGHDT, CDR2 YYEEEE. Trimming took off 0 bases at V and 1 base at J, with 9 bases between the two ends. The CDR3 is CASSLEQPGTDTQYF. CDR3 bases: TGTGCCAGCAGCTTGGAACAGCCGGGCACAGATACGCAGTATTTT.

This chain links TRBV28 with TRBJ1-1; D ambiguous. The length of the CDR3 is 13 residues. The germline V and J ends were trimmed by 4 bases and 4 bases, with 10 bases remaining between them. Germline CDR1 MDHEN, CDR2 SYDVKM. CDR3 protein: CASSSGLSTEAFF. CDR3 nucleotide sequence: TGTGCCAGCAGTTCTGGACTAAGCACTGAAGCTTTCTTT.

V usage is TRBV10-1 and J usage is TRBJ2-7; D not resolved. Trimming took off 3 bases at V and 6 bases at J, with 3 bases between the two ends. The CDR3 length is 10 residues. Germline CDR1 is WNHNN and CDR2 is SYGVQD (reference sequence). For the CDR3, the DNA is TGCGCCAGCAGTGACTGCGAGCAGTACTTC. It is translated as CASSDCEQYF.

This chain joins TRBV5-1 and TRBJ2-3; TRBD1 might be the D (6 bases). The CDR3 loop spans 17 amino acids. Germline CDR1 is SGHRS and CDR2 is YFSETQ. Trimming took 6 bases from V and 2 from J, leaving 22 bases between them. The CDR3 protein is CASKGGPQGRATDTQYF. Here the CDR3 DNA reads TGCGCCAGCAAGGGCGGCCCACAGGGTAGGGCCACAGATACGCAGTATTTT.

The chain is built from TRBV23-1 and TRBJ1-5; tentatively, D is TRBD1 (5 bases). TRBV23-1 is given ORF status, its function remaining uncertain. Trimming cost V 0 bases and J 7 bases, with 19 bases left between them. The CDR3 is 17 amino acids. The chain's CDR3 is CASSQSNNRDGLQPQHF. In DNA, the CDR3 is TGCGCCAGCAGTCAATCCAACAATCGGGACGGTTTACAGCCCCAGCATTTT.

The CDR3 nucleotides are TGTGCCAGCAGCCCAGGGACAGATCAGCCCCAGCATTTT. Translated, it gives CASSPGTDQPQHF. The chain joins TRBV12-3 or TRBV12-4 to TRBJ1-5, with 7 bases matching TRBD1. This CDR3 has 13 amino acids. Unmatched junction bases numbered 4, after V lost 6 bases and J lost 5 bases.

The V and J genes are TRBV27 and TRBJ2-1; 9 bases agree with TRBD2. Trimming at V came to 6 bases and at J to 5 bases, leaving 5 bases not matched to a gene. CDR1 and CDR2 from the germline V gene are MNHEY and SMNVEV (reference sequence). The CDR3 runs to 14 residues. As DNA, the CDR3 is TGTGCCAGCAGGACTAGCGGCAATAACAATGAGCAGTTCTTC. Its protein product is CASRTSGNNNEQFF.

CDR3 in amino acids: CASSLEPAGGLSETQYF. CDR3 sequence (DNA): TGCGCCAGCAGCTTAGAACCAGCGGGGGGGTTGTCGGAGACCCAGTACTTC. This chain uses TRBV5-1 with TRBJ2-5, with TRBD2 matching over 10 bases. This CDR3 is built from 17 residues. CDR1 is SGHRS and CDR2 is YFSETQ in the germline V gene. The junction had 12 bases not matched to a gene; V was cut back by 2 bases and J by 5 bases.

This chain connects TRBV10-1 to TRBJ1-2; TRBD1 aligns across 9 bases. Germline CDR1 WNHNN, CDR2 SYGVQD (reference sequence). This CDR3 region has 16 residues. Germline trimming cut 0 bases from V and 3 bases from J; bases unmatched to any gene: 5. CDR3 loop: CASSESSDRGHYGYTF. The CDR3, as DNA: TGCGCCAGCAGTGAGTCGTCGGACAGGGGCCACTATGGCTACACCTTC.

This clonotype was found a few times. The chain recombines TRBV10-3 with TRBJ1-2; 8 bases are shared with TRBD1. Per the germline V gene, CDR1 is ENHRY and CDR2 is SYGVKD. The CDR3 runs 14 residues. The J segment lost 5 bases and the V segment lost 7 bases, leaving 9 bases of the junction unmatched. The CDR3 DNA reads TGTGCCATCAATGCGGGCCAGGGGGCATATGGCTACACCTTC. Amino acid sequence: CAINAGQGAYGYTF.